This T cell receptor (beta chain) was sequenced for a study of blood T cell repertoires in COVID-19. About the study: Whether acute or convalescent, the COVID-19 samples came from the United States, Italy and Spain. The cDNA or gDNA used as material had been derived from T cells, B-cell-depleted T cells, or PBMCs.

Under the authors' procedure: Reference gene primer amplification gave estimated nucleated cell counts. The data were produced by immunoSEQ multiplex PCR, yet TCRdb's version contains in-frame clones alone and is incomplete. The D gene and trimming were derived from the DNA, and the V and J assignments and clone size from that table. The sample holds about 160,000 clones; over 85% are singletons and the top ten take over 15%. Trimming shortened V by 8 bases and J by 3 bases, and 19 bases separated the two germline ends. Germline CDR1 MNHEY, CDR2 SVGAGI. The CDR3 has 15 amino acids. The sequence derives from a man aged 60-69 years with active or convalescent COVID-19. Sequencing was done on a sample of peripheral blood. The chain employs TRBV6-5 and TRBJ2-5, with a tentative D call TRBD2 (7 bases). The CDR3, as DNA: TGTGCCAGCTCGGTCGGGGGGCTAAGTAAAGAGACCCAGTACTTC. Residues: CASSVGGLSKETQYF.